These 10 T cell receptor beta chains were all obtained from the same sample, sequenced in a study of blood T cells in healthy people across ages. Alongside a J-beta primer mix, a sample-barcoded 5' primer served in a second PCR lasting about 7 to 11 cycles. MiXCR, applied by TCRdb to the 5' RACE reads, yields one record per CDR3 protein. The table records around 400,000 distinct CDR3 sequences, about 52% of them present only once. The source material was blood. These receptor sequences come from a man aged 60 to 75 in good health.

CDR3 protein: CSAKGTSVNNEQYF. The CDR3 bases are TGCAGTGCCAAGGGCACTAGCGTAAACAATGAGCAGTACTTC. This sequence joins TRBV20-1 and TRBJ2-5, with TRBD2 matching over 7 bases. Germline V gene sequence: CDR1 DFQATT, CDR2 SNEGSKA (reference sequence). V dropped 6 bases and J dropped 11; count of bases not matched to a gene: 18. This CDR3 region has 14 residues.

The V gene is TRBV5-1, the J gene TRBJ2-5, with D uncertain. With 4 bases removed from V and 0 bases from J, the gap between germline ends came to 16 bases. Germline V CDR1 and CDR2: SGHRS, YFSETQ. The CDR3 is made up of 16 amino acids. CDR3 coding DNA: TGCGCCAGCAGCGCCCACCCCGGACGGGACCAAGAGACCCAGTACTTC. This translates into CASSAHPGRDQETQYF.

V is TRBV29-1 and J is TRBJ1-2; no firm D call. V was cut by 5 bases and J by 5 bases, with 6 bases left in between. Germline V lookup: CDR1 SQVTM, CDR2 ANQGSEA. This CDR3 contains 10 residues. CDR3 in DNA: TGCAGCGTTTTATTTTATGGCTACACCTTC. It encodes CSVLFYGYTF. The entire variable domain, with the rest obtained from reference TRBV29-1 and TRBJ1-2, is as follows: SAVISQKPSRDICQRGTSLTIQCQVDSQVTMMFWYRQQPGQSLTLIATANQGSEATYESGFVIDKFPISRPNLTFSTLTVSNMSPEDSSIYLCSVLFYGYTFGSGTRLTVV.

This clonotype was recorded at least ten times. This chain uses TRBV7-2 with TRBJ2-7; 11 bases map to TRBD2. The germline gives CDR1 SGHTA, CDR2 FQGNSA. V gave up 1 base and J gave up 6 bases; unmatched junction bases: 2. The CDR3 sequence is 14 residues long. The CDR3 here is CASSLGLAGGEQYF. CDR3 in DNA: TGTGCCAGCAGCTTAGGGCTAGCGGGAGGCGAGCAGTACTTC.

The sample holds many counts of this clonotype. The chain couples TRBV7-2 to TRBJ2-7, with TRBD1 matching 10 bases. V was pared by 7 bases and J by 5 bases, with 8 bases of the junction left unmatched. Germline V gene sequence: CDR1 SGHTA, CDR2 FQGNSA. The CDR3 totals 14 residues. The DNA of the CDR3 is TGTGCCAGCACCGGGAGACAGGGGGCGGACGAGCAGTACTTC. Protein: CASTGRQGADEQYF.

The chain is built from TRBV4-2 and TRBJ2-3; 11 nucleotides match TRBD2. In germline, CDR1 is LGHNA, CDR2 YNFKEQ. Trimming removed 1 base from V and 4 bases from J; junction bases left unmatched: 4. This CDR3 is built from 16 residues. The CDR3 region is CASSQGSGRAADTQYF. CDR3 DNA: TGTGCCAGCAGCCAAGGTAGCGGGAGGGCCGCAGATACGCAGTATTTT.

This chain connects TRBV28 to TRBJ2-6; D remains unclear. The V gene's germline CDR1 is MDHEN and CDR2 SYDVKM. The CDR3 extends over 14 amino acids. Trimming stripped 4 bases from V and 3 bases from J, with 7 bases between. CDR3 sequence (DNA): TGTGCCAGCAGTTCCGGAAGTGGGGCCAACGTCCTGACTTTC. This gives the protein CASSSGSGANVLTF.

This chain links TRBV20-1 with TRBJ2-5, with TRBD2 matching over 10 bases. The V and J ends lost 8 bases and 5 bases, in that order; junction bases with no gene match: 11. The CDR3 runs 14 residues. The germline CDR1 and CDR2 sequences are DFQATT and SNEGSKA (reference sequence). Written as DNA, the CDR3 is TGCAGTCAAGGGAGCGGGGGGGCGACGGAGACCCAGTACTTC. Its translation: CSQGSGGATETQYF.

The chain combines TRBV5-1 with TRBJ1-2; 9 positions match TRBD1. The germline CDR1 and CDR2 sequences are SGHRS and YFSETQ. The CDR3 runs 14 residues. After removal of 0 bases from V and 8 bases from J, the junction contained 5 bases not matched to a gene. The CDR3 sequence: CASSLAGQGWGYTF. The CDR3 nucleotides read TGCGCCAGCAGCTTGGCGGGACAGGGCTGGGGCTACACCTTC.

The chain uses TRBV7-2 and TRBJ2-5; D is unresolved. Germline CDR1 and CDR2: SGHTA and FQGNSA. Trimming left V 4 bases short and J 5 bases short, with 8 bases between. There are 12 residues in the CDR3. The CDR3 DNA reads as TGTGCCAGCAGCTATTACCGCGAGACCCAGTACTTC. The encoded protein is CASSYYRETQYF.